This T cell receptor (beta chain) is drawn from a study of shared clonotypes between healthy human individuals (TCRdb year 2020). Background on the whole study: Two women and a few men aged 18 to 49 years were included in the cohort. For each donor, three plates each were used for CD4 naive and CD4 memory, two plates were used for CD8 naive, and one plate was used for CD8 memory. To estimate repertoire size and how much clonotype sharing occurs between individuals, the study deeply sequenced the blood TCR repertoires of several healthy adults. To increase sequencing depth and limit assay-specific biases, TCR repertoire library preparation and sequencing were carried out by different laboratories using diverse techniques. Leukapheresis yielded between about 0.9 and 9 billion PBMCs per donor. Summary of the overall study and its limitations: Compared with non-shared clonotypes, clonotypes shared by all four sorted-subset donors had higher generation probabilities. Even with the large sequencing depth, rarefaction of the sorted-subset datasets indicated that sequencing was incomplete. Sampling was restricted to blood, and TCR repertoires in tissue are likely to differ from TCR repertoires in blood. The genetic and exposure-history diversity represented was limited by the small number of donors. Pairwise subsampling indicated that sequencing depth was expected to affect the degree of clonotype sharing among donors. Larger estimated clonotype richness was generally found for naive subsets than for memory subsets. Approximately 4.8% of naive CD4, roughly 3.6% of naive CD8, approximately 2.2% of memory CD4, and around 0.42% of memory CD8 clonotypes were shared across several donors.

The germline V gene yields MDHEN for CDR1 and SYDVKM for CDR2. Reading from cysteine to phenylalanine, the CDR3 counts 13 amino acids. The CDR3 DNA has 39 bases and is translated from base 1. Trimming costs V 7 bases and J 4 bases, and their ends lie 14 bases apart. Healthy HIV-negative adults with no recently reported acute infections or vaccinations were included as donors. Every donor was a Caucasian adult living in Nashville, Tennessee, USA. CD4+ T cells were enriched through magnetic negative selection, after which naive cells were positively selected on CD45RA and the remaining negative fraction served as the memory subset. Blood was obtained by leukapheresis, after which PBMCs were separated by Ficoll-Histopaque density gradient centrifugation and cryopreserved in liquid nitrogen vapor phase. Analytical flow cytometry was used to check the purity and quantity of each magnetically sorted T cell population. Each sorted fraction had its genomic DNA isolated and then quantified by UV absorbance on a Nanodrop 2000c.

Using the deep immunoSEQ assay, multiplex PCR amplified TCR CDR3 regions from genomic DNA. Extracted genomic DNA from each cell subset was spread evenly across all wells of several immunoSEQ 96-well plates, with each plate serving as a replicate. Each replicate PCR for sorted subsets received about 200 ng genomic DNA, equal to tens of thousands of T cell genomes. Purified libraries were quantified with a Qubit 3.0 fluorometer, sized on a Bioanalyzer 2100, and re-quantified with the KAPA Library Quantification kit. Every immunoSEQ 96-well plate was sequenced on a separate single-read 150-cycle Illumina NextSeq 550 flow cell. The paper's processing steps were these. The immunoSEQ output contained only junctional sequences without quality scores, so filtering could not match that applied to full-length reads. Sequences were annotated with PyIR, a Python wrapper for IgBLAST v1.9, and V/J genes and CDR3 were assigned using IMGT germline references. Reads were removed for weak V/J assignments (E-value above 1e-6), missing CDR3, stop codons, out-of-frame junctions, or ambiguous translated residues. V3J clonotypes were defined as sequences sharing an identical inferred V gene, J gene, and CDR3 amino acid sequence. Percentage overlap between repertoires was calculated by dividing the number of shared unique clonotypes by the size of the smaller repertoire. Three approaches were used to assess repertoire richness: RTK rarefaction, the Chao1 estimator, and Recon v2.1 estimates of unobserved clonotypes. For all TCRbeta clonotypes obtained by the gDNA method from a few donors, generation probabilities were computed with OLGA. The clones in this table, taken by TCRdb from immuneACCESS, are in-frame only. Not every clone is retained; where verified, under half of the shortfall comes from an unresolved V gene, and the cause of the rest is unknown. V, J and clone size derive from that table, while D and trimming were established from the DNA sequence. The sample profile shows approximately 2.4 million clones; roughly 95% of them were found once. More than 0.1% of the sample goes to the ten largest clones.

In regard to this clone: Its cognate antigen has yet to be identified. Base-call qualities are not available, and no considerably larger clone is one nucleotide away.

The receptor was isolated from a man aged 18 to 29 in good health. Recombination connected TRBV28 to TRBJ2-7; TRBD2 is possibly the D segment (5 matching bases). Sample: naive CD4+ T cells sorted from blood. Per the publication, the cell subset or site label means: CD45RA+ positively selected. Read as DNA, the sequence is TGTGCCAGCACGAGGGTCCTCCCATACGAGCAGTACTTC. The encoded protein is CASTRVLPYEQYF.